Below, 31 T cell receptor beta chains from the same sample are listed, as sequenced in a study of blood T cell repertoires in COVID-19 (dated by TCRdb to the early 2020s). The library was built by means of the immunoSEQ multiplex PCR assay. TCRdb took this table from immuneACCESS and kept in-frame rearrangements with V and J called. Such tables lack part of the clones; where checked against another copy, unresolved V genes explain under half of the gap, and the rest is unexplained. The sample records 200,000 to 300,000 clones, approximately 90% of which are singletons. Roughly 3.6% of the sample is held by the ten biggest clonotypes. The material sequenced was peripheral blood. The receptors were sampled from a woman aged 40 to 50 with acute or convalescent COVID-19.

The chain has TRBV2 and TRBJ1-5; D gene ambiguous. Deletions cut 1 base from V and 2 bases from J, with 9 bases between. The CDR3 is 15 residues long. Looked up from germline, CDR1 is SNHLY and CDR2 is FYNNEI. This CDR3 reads CASSEGGSGNQPQHF. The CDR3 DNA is TGTGCCAGCAGTGAAGGCGGGAGCGGCAATCAGCCCCAGCATTTT.

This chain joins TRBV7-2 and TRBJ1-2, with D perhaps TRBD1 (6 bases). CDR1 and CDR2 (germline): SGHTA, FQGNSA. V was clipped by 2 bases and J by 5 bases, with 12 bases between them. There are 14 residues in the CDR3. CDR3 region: CASSLFGTPYGYTF. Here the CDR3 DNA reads TGTGCCAGCAGCTTATTTGGGACACCATATGGCTACACCTTC.

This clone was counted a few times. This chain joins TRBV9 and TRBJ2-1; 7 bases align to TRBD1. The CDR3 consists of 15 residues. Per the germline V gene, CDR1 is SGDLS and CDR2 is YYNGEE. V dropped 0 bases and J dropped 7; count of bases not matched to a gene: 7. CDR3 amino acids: CASSVGVTGVNEQFF. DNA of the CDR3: TGTGCCAGCAGCGTAGGCGTCACAGGGGTTAATGAGCAGTTCTTC.

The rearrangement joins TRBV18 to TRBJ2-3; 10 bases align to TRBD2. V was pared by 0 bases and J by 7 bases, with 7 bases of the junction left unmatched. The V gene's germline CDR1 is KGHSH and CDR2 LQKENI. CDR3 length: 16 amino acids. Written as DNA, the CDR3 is TGTGCCAGCTCACCACCGTCGCAGCGGGGGGGCAATACGCAGTATTTT. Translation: CASSPPSQRGGNTQYF.

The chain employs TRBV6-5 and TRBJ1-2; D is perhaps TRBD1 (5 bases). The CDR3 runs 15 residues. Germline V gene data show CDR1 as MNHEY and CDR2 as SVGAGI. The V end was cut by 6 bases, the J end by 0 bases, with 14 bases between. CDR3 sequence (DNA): TGTGCCAGCAGCTCAGGGTTAGAGGCTAACTATGGCTACACCTTC. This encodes CASSSGLEANYGYTF.

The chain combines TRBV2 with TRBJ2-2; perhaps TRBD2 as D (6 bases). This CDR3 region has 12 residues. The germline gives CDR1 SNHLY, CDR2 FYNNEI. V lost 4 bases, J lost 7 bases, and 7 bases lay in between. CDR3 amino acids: CASSVGGGELFF. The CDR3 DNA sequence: TGTGCCAGCAGTGTGGGAGGCGGGGAGCTGTTTTTT.

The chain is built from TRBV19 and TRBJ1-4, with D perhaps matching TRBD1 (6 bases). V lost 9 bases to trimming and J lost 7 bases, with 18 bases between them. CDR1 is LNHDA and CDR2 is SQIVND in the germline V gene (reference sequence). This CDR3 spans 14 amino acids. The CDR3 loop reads CASKNRVGSEKLFF. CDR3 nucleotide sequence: TGTGCCAGCAAGAACAGGGTGGGGAGTGAAAAACTGTTTTTT.

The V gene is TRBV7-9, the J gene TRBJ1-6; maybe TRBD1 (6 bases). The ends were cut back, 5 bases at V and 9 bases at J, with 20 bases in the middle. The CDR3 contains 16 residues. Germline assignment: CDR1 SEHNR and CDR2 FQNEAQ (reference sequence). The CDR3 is CASSRGGRGRGSPLHF. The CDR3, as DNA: TGTGCCAGCAGCCGAGGGGGTAGGGGACGAGGTTCACCCCTCCACTTT.

In nucleotides, the CDR3 is TGCGCCAGCAGCTCTCGGATTCGGACAGGGCTGAACACTGAAGCTTTCTTT. As protein: CASSSRIRTGLNTEAFF. V is TRBV5-1 and J is TRBJ1-1, with 8 positions matching TRBD1. V lost 3 bases and J lost 0; bases outside the gene matches: 10. The CDR3 loop spans 17 amino acids. Germline V lookup: CDR1 SGHRS, CDR2 YFSETQ.

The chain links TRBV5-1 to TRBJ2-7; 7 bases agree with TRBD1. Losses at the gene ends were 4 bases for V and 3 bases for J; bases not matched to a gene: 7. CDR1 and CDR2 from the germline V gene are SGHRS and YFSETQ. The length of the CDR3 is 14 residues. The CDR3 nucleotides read TGCGCCAGCAGCCCTTCGCCAGGGGGCTACGAGCAGTACGTC. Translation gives CASSPSPGGYEQYV.

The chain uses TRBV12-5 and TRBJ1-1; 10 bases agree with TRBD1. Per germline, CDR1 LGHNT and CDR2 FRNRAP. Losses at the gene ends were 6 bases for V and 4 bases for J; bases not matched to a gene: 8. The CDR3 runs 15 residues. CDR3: CASGYSRQGATEAFF. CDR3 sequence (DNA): TGTGCTAGTGGCTACAGTCGACAGGGGGCCACTGAAGCTTTCTTT.

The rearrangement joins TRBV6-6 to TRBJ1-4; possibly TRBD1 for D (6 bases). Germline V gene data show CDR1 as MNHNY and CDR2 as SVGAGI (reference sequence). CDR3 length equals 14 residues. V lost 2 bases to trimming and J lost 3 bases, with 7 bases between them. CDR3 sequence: CASSYHRANEKLFF. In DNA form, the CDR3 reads TGTGCCAGCAGTTACCACAGGGCTAATGAAAAACTGTTTTTT.

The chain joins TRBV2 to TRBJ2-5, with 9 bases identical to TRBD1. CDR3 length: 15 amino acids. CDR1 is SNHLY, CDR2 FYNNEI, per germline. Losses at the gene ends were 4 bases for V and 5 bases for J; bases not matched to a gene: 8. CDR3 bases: TGTGCCAGCAGTGTATACAGGGGGCGCGGGGAGACCCAGTACTTC. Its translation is CASSVYRGRGETQYF.

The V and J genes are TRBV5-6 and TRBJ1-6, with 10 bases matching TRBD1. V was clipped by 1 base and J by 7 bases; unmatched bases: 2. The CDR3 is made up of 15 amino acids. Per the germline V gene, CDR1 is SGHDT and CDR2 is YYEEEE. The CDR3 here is CASSLRQGANSPLHF. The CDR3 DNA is TGTGCCAGCAGCTTGAGACAGGGGGCGAATTCACCCCTCCACTTT.

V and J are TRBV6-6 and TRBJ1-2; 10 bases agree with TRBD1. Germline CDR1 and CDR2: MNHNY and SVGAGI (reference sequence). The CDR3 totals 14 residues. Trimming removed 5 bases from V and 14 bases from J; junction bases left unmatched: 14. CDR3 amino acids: CASSPRDRGTQGTF. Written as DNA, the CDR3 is TGTGCCAGCAGTCCCCGGGACAGGGGAACCCAGGGAACCTTC.

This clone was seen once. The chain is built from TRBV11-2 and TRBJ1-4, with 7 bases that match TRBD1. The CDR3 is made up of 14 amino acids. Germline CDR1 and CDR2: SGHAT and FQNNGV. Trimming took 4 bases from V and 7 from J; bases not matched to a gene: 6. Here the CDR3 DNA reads TGTGCCAGCAGCTCAGGGACAGCACCTGAAAAACTGTTTTTT. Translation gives CASSSGTAPEKLFF.

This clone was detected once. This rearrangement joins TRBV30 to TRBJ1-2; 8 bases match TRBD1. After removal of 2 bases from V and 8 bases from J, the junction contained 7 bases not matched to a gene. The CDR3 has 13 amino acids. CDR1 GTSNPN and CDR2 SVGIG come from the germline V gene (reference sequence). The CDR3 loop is CAWSISTGVGYTF. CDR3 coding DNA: TGTGCCTGGAGTATCTCGACAGGGGTCGGCTACACCTTC. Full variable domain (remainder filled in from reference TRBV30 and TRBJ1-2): SQTIHQWPATLVQPVGSPLSLECTVEGTSNPNLYWYRQAAGRGLQLLFYSVGIGQISSEVPQNLSASRPQDRQFILSSKKLLLSDSGFYLCAWSISTGVGYTFGSGTRLTVV.

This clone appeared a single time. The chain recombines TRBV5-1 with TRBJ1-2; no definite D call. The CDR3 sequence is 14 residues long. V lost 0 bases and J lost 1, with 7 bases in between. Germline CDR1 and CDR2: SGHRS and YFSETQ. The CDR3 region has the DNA TGCGCCAGCAGCTTGGACGGGAATAACTATGGCTACACCTTC. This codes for CASSLDGNNYGYTF.

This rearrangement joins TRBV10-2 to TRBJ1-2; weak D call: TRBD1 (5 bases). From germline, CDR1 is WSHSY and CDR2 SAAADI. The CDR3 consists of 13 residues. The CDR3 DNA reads TGCGCTGCTACTCCCGGAAGGGGCTGGGGCTACACCTTC. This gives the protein CAATPGRGWGYTF.

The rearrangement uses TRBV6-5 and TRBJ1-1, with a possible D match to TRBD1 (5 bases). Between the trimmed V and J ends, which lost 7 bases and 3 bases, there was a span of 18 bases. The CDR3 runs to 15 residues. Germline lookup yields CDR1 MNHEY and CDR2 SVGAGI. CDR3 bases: TGTGCCAGCACCCTCTACCCGGGGGAGGACACTGAAGCTTTCTTT. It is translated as CASTLYPGEDTEAFF.

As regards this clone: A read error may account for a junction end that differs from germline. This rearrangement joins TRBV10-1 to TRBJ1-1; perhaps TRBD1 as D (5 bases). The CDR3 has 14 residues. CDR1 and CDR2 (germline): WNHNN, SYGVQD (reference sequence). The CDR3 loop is CTSSHGGDRTEAFF. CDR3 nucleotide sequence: TGCACCAGCAGCCACGGGGGGGATCGGACTGAAGCTTTCTTT.

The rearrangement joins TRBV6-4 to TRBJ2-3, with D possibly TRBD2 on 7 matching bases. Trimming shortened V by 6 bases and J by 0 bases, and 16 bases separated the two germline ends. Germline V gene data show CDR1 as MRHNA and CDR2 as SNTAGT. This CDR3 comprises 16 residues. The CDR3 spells CASSSEGGVSTDTQYF. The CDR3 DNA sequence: TGTGCCAGCAGCTCGGAGGGGGGGGTTAGCACAGATACGCAGTATTTT.

The CDR3 sequence: CAWSVRGTDLYTIYF. CDR3 sequence (DNA): TGTGCCTGGAGTGTACGCGGGACAGACCTTTACACCATATATTTT. The chain links TRBV30 to TRBJ1-3; 7 bases agree with TRBD1. J lost 8 bases, V lost 0 bases, and 10 bases had no gene match. CDR3 length: 15 residues. Per germline, CDR1 GTSNPN and CDR2 SVGIG (reference sequence).

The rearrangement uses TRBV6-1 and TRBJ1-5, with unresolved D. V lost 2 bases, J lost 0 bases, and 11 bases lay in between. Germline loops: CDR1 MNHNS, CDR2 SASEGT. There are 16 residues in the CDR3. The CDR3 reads CASSELVAYSNQPQHF. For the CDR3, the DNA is TGTGCCAGCAGTGAACTGGTAGCGTATAGCAATCAGCCCCAGCATTTT.

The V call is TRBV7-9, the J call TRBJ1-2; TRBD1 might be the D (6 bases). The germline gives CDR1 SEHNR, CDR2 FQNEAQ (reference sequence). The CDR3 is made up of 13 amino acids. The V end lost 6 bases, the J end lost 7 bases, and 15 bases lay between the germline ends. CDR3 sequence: CASREQGNGGYTF. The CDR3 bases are TGTGCCAGCAGGGAGCAGGGGAACGGTGGCTACACCTTC.

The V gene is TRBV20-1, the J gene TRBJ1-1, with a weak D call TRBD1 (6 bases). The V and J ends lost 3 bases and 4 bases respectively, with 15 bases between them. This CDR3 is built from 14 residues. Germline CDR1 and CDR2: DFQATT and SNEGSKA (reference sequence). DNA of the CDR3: TGCAGTGCTAGTGTAGGGGGGGCTGGCACTGAAGCTTTCTTT. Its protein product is CSASVGGAGTEAFF.

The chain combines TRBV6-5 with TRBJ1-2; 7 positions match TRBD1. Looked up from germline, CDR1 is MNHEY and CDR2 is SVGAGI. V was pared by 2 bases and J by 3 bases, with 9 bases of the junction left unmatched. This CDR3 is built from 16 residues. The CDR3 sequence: CASSYLGTVLYYGYTF. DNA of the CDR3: TGTGCCAGCAGTTACCTCGGGACAGTACTTTACTATGGCTACACCTTC.

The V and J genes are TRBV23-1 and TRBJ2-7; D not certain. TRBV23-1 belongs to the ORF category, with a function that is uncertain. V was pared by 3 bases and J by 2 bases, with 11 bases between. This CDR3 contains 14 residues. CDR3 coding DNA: TGCGCCAGCAGTCACCGACTCCTACCCTACGAGCAGTACGTC. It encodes CASSHRLLPYEQYV.

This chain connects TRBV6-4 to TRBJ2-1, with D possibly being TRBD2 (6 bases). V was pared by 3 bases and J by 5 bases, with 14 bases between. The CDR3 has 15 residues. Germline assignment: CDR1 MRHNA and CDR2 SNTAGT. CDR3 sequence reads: CASSERDFAHNEQFF. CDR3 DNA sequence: TGTGCCAGCAGTGAGAGGGACTTCGCCCACAATGAGCAGTTCTTC.

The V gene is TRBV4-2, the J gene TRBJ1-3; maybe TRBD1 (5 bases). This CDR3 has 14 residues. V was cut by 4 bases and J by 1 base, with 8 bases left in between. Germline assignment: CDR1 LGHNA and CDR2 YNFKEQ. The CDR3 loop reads CASSLQVSGNTIYF. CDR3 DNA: TGTGCCAGCAGCCTACAGGTTTCTGGAAACACCATATATTTT.

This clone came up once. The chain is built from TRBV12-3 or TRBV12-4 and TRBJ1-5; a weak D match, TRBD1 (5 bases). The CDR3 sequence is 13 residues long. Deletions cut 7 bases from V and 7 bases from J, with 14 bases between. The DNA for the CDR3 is TGTGCCAGCAATACGGTGGGGGGGCAGCCCCAGCATTTT. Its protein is CASNTVGGQPQHF.